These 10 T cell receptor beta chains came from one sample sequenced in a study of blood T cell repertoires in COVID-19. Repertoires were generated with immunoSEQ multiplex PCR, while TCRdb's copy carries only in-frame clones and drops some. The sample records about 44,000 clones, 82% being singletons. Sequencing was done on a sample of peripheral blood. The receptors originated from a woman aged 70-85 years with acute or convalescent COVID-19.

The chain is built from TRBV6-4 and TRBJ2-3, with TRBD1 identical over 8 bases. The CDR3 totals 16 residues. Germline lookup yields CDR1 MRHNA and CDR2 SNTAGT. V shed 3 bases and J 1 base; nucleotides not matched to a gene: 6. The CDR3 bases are TGTGCCAGCAGTGATTTAGTGACAGGGGGCACAGATACGCAGTATTTT. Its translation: CASSDLVTGGTDTQYF.

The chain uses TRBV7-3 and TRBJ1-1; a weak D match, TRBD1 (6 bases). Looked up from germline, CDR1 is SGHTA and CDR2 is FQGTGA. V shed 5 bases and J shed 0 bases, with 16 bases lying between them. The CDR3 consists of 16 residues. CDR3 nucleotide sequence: TGTGCCAGCAGCCTCCGCGGGGGGGCCCTGAACACTGAAGCTTTCTTT. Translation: CASSLRGGALNTEAFF.

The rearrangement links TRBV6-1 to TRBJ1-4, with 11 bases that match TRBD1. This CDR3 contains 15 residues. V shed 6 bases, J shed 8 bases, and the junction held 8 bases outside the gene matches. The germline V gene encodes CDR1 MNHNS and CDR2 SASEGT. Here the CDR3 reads CASRLRTGGKEKLFF. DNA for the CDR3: TGTGCCAGCAGACTTAGGACAGGGGGCAAGGAAAAACTGTTTTTT.

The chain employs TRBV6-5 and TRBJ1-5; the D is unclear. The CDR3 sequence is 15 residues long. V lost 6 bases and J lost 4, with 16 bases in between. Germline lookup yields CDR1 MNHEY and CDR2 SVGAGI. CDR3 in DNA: TGTGCCAGCAGGACGACGCCTACTAAGAATCAGCCCCAGCATTTT. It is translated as CASRTTPTKNQPQHF.

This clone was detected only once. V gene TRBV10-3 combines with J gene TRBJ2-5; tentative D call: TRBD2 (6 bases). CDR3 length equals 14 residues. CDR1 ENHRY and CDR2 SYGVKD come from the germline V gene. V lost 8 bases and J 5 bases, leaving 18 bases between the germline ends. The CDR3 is CAIGAAGTRETQYF. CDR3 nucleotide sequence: TGTGCCATCGGCGCCGCCGGGACTCGGGAGACCCAGTACTTC.

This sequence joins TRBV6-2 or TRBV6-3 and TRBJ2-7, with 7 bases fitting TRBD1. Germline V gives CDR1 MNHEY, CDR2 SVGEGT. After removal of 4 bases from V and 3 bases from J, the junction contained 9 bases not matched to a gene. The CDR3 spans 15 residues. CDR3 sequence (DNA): TGTGCCAGCAGTTTCACCGGGACAGTTCTCTACGAGCAGTACTTC. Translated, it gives CASSFTGTVLYEQYF.

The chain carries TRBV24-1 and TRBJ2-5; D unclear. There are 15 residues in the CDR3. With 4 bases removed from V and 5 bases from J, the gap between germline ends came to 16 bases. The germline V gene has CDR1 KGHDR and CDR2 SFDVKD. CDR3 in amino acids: CATSETPPKRETQYF. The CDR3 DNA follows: TGTGCCACCAGTGAGACCCCCCCGAAGAGGGAGACCCAGTACTTC.

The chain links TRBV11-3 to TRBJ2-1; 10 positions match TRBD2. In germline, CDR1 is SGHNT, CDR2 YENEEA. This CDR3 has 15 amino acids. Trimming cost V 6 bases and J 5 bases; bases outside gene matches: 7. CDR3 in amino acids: CASSWSGRANNEQFF. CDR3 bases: TGTGCCAGCAGTTGGAGCGGGAGGGCGAACAATGAGCAGTTCTTC.

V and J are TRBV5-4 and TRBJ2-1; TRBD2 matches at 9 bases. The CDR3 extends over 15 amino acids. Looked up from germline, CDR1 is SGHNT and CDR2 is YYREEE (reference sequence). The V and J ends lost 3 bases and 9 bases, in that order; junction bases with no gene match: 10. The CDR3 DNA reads TGTGCCAGCAGCTACCCGGGACTAGCTTTGCCTGAGCAGTTCTTC. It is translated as CASSYPGLALPEQFF. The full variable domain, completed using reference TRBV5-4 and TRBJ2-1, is ETGVTQSPTHLIKTRGQQVTLRCSSQSGHNTVSWYQQALGQGPQFIFQYYREEENGRGNFPPRFSGLQFPNYSSELNVNALELDDSALYLCASSYPGLALPEQFFGPGTRLTVL.

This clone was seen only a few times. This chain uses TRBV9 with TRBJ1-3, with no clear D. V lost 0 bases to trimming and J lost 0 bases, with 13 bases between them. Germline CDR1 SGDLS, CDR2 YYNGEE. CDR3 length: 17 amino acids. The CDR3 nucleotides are TGTGCCAGCAGCGTAGAAATGTGGGCAGACTCTGGAAACACCATATATTTT. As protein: CASSVEMWADSGNTIYF.